This passage covers 19 T cell receptor beta chains from one sample sequenced in a study of CD8 T cells in Susac syndrome. Random hexamers primed reverse transcription of about 0.5 to 1 ug RNA. TCRdb analysed the immunoSEQ multiplex PCR reads with MiXCR anew, one entry per CDR3 protein. This sample has some 400,000 distinct CDR3 sequences, with more than 80% found just once. Material: CD8+ T cells from PBMCs. These receptors all come from a human donor with multiple sclerosis.

Concerning this clonotype: Relative to the germline gene, one junction end is altered; a read error may explain this. The rearrangement joins TRBV4-1 to TRBJ1-1; D is perhaps TRBD1 (5 bases). From germline, CDR1 is MGHRA and CDR2 YSYEKL. The CDR3 totals 13 residues. The CDR3 nucleotides are TGCGCCAACAGCCAAGGGACCGAATTGAAAGCTTTCTTT. This sequence encodes CANSQGTELKAFF.

This CDR3 is CASIEDPYEQYF. The DNA of the CDR3 is TGTGCCAGCATCGAGGACCCCTACGAGCAGTACTTC. The chain employs TRBV2 and TRBJ2-7; D ambiguous. The CDR3 sequence is 12 residues long. CDR1 and CDR2 (germline): SNHLY, FYNNEI. With 7 bases removed from V and 2 bases from J, the gap between germline ends came to 9 bases.

V usage is TRBV30 and J usage is TRBJ2-2; TRBD1 agrees at 11 bases. Germline trimming cut 7 bases from V and 4 bases from J; bases unmatched to any gene: 8. This CDR3 has 15 amino acids. In germline, CDR1 is GTSNPN, CDR2 SVGIG (reference sequence). CDR3 in amino acids: CAYGQGALSTGELFF. The CDR3 DNA reads TGTGCCTACGGACAGGGGGCCTTGAGCACCGGGGAGCTGTTTTTT.

The CDR3 bases are TGTGCCAGCAGTGCGAGGCAGGGTTCCGAGCCCCAGCATTTT. It yields the protein CASSARQGSEPQHF. This chain uses TRBV6-1 with TRBJ1-5; D is possibly TRBD1 (5 bases). Germline V CDR1 and CDR2: MNHNS, SASEGT. This CDR3 is built from 14 residues. V shed 4 bases and J shed 8 bases, with 15 bases lying between them.

V and J are TRBV30 and TRBJ2-7; D ambiguous. This CDR3 comprises 11 residues. From germline, CDR1 is GTSNPN and CDR2 SVGIG (reference sequence). Trimming pared 1 base from V and 5 bases from J, leaving 6 bases between. CDR3 coding DNA: TGTGCCTGGAGTGACGCGGACGAGCAGTACTTC. This translates into CAWSDADEQYF.

This clonotype was detected only once. The V gene is TRBV6-6, the J gene TRBJ1-5; D unclear. There are 15 residues in the CDR3. V shed 2 bases and J shed 1 base, with 9 bases lying between them. The germline V gene encodes CDR1 MNHNY and CDR2 SVGAGI (reference sequence). CDR3 sequence: CASSYGVRSNQPQHF. The CDR3 DNA reads as TGTGCCAGCAGTTACGGAGTCAGAAGCAATCAGCCCCAGCATTTT.

This clonotype appeared a few times. The chain carries TRBV6-1 and TRBJ2-2; 7 nucleotides agree with TRBD2. CDR3 length: 15 residues. Germline V CDR1 and CDR2: MNHNS, SASEGT. V was pared by 1 base and J by 5 bases, with 4 bases of the junction left unmatched. As DNA, the CDR3 is TGTGCCAGCAGTGAAGGCGGGAGATGGACCGGGGAGCTGTTTTTT. It encodes CASSEGGRWTGELFF.

The CDR3 nucleotides read TGTGCCAGCAGCCCTGGGGCAGAATACAATGAGCAGTTCTTC. Translating gives CASSPGAEYNEQFF. The V gene is TRBV5-4, the J gene TRBJ2-1; TRBD1 is a possible D gene (5 bases). The V end lost 4 bases, the J end lost 4 bases, and 12 bases lay between the germline ends. The V gene's germline CDR1 is SGHNT and CDR2 YYREEE (reference sequence). The CDR3 has 14 residues. The complete variable domain, with remaining parts taken from reference TRBV5-4 and TRBJ2-1, reads ETGVTQSPTHLIKTRGQQVTLRCSSQSGHNTVSWYQQALGQGPQFIFQYYREEENGRGNFPPRFSGLQFPNYSSELNVNALELDDSALYLCASSPGAEYNEQFFGPGTRLTVL.

This clonotype was detected a few times. V and J are TRBV6-1 and TRBJ2-7, with no clear D. This CDR3 is 14 amino acids long. Per the germline V gene, CDR1 is MNHNS and CDR2 is SASEGT. Trimming shortened V by 1 base and J by 7 bases, and 14 bases separated the two germline ends. The CDR3 sequence is CASSEEVGEGEQYF. The CDR3 DNA reads TGTGCCAGCAGTGAAGAGGTTGGGGAAGGGGAGCAGTACTTC.

The chain has TRBV4-1 and TRBJ2-1; possibly TRBD2 for D (6 bases). Germline V CDR1 and CDR2: MGHRA, YSYEKL. The V gene lost 4 bases and the J gene lost 11 bases, with 9 bases spanning the gap. The CDR3 extends over 11 amino acids. CDR3 protein: CASSLGTQQFF. CDR3 DNA: TGCGCCAGCAGCCTTGGGACTCAGCAGTTCTTC.

The V call is TRBV5-1, the J call TRBJ2-4; D unresolved. Trimming cost V 4 bases and J 8 bases, with 16 bases left between them. This CDR3 contains 14 residues. Germline V gene sequence: CDR1 SGHRS, CDR2 YFSETQ. CDR3 sequence (DNA): TGCGCCAGCAGCCCGTATGTACTCGGAGACATTCAGTACTTC. It is translated as CASSPYVLGDIQYF.

The rearrangement links TRBV20-1 to TRBJ2-3; 9 positions match TRBD1. The CDR3 runs to 15 residues. Germline values: CDR1 DFQATT, CDR2 SNEGSKA (reference sequence). The V segment lost 5 bases and the J segment 0 bases; nucleotides outside the gene matches: 6. CDR3 in DNA: TGCAGTGCTCCCTTGGACAGGGGCAGCACAGATACGCAGTATTTT. Its translation is CSAPLDRGSTDTQYF.

This rearrangement joins TRBV10-3 to TRBJ2-7; D might be TRBD1 or TRBD2, each matching 5 bases. V lost 4 bases to trimming and J lost 2 bases, with 15 bases between them. The CDR3 runs 15 residues. CDR1 is ENHRY, CDR2 SYGVKD, per germline. CDR3 coding DNA: TGTGCCATCAGTGGCCCGAGGGGTCAAACCTACGAGCAGTACTTC. Its translation is CAISGPRGQTYEQYF.

CDR3 nucleotides: TGTGCCAGCAGCGAGGGACTTAAAAACATTCAGTACTTC. Encoded protein: CASSEGLKNIQYF. The rearrangement links TRBV13 to TRBJ2-4; D may be TRBD2 (6 bases). Trimming stripped 5 bases from V and 4 bases from J, with 9 bases between. Germline V CDR1 and CDR2: PRHDT, FYEKMQ (reference sequence). The CDR3 covers 13 residues.

This rearrangement joins TRBV28 to TRBJ2-1, with 8 nucleotides matching TRBD2. This CDR3 is built from 15 residues. After removal of 5 bases from V and 5 bases from J, the junction contained 8 bases not matched to a gene. Germline V gives CDR1 MDHEN, CDR2 SYDVKM. The CDR3 reads CASSNSVAGNNEQFF. The CDR3 nucleotides read TGTGCCAGCAGTAACTCCGTAGCGGGGAACAATGAGCAGTTCTTC.

The gene calls are TRBV7-8 and TRBJ2-2; TRBD2 matches 10 bases. The CDR3 totals 16 residues. Germline V gene data show CDR1 as SGHVS and CDR2 as FQNEAQ. J lost 1 base, V lost 5 bases, and 4 bases had no gene match. The CDR3 reads CASSHGLAENTGELFF. The CDR3 bases are TGTGCCAGCAGCCATGGACTAGCGGAGAACACCGGGGAGCTGTTTTTT. Complete variable domain (other parts from reference TRBV7-8 and TRBJ2-2): GAGVSQSPRYKVAKRGQDVALRCDPISGHVSLFWYQQALGQGPEFLTYFQNEAQLDKSGLPSDRFFAERPEGSVSTLKIQRTQQEDSAVYLCASSHGLAENTGELFFGEGSRLTVL.

The chain has TRBV4-1 and TRBJ1-1; D gene ambiguous. The ends were cut back, 0 bases at V and 6 bases at J, with 8 bases in the middle. This CDR3 contains 13 residues. Per the germline V gene, CDR1 is MGHRA and CDR2 is YSYEKL. The CDR3, as DNA: TGCGCCAGCAGCCAAGAAGAGGGATCTGAAGCTTTCTTT. It encodes CASSQEEGSEAFF.

DNA for the CDR3: TGTGCCAGCATCCACGAGGGAGACAGGGACGAGCAGTTCTTC. Translation gives CASIHEGDRDEQFF. The chain has TRBV7-3 and TRBJ2-1; 7 bases fit TRBD1. The V segment lost 7 bases and the J segment 10 bases; nucleotides outside the gene matches: 13. The CDR3 totals 14 residues. Germline assignment: CDR1 SGHTA and CDR2 FQGTGA. The full variable domain, its missing parts supplied by reference TRBV7-3 and TRBJ2-1, is GAGVSQTPSNKVTEKGKYVELRCDPISGHTALYWYRQSLGQGPEFLIYFQGTGAADDSGLPNDRFFAVRPEGSVSTLKIQRTERGDSAVYLCASIHEGDRDEQFFGPGTRLTVL.

The V and J genes are TRBV6-5 and TRBJ2-7, with TRBD1 identical over 7 bases. The CDR3 covers 17 residues. V dropped 4 bases and J dropped 5; count of bases not matched to a gene: 17. Germline loops: CDR1 MNHEY, CDR2 SVGAGI. The CDR3 coding sequence is TGTGCCAGCAGTTTCTCAGTAGGGGGCAGGGGCCAGAACGAGCAGTACTTC. This translates into CASSFSVGGRGQNEQYF.